One T cell receptor (beta chain) is described in this entry. Its matching antigen is unknown. From germline, CDR1 is LGHNA and CDR2 YNFKEQ. V shed 4 bases and J 1 base; nucleotides not matched to a gene: 3. This CDR3 has 15 amino acids. Every donor was a healthy person donating bone marrow. With 60 Vbeta and 13 Jbeta primers, the PCR was carried out. TCRdb's table, derived via immunoSEQ multiplex PCR, lists solely in-frame clones and lacks some. The sample holds tens of thousands of clones. This sample was included in a study of cytomegalovirus exposure and HLA in healthy donors. Study summary: As released early, the data held approximately 80 million unique TCRs from HLA-typed donors.

Overall study findings and caveats: Earlier results showed most TCR beta V segments being productive about 87% or about 30% of the time. In vitro experiments confirmed that three CMV-associated chains were specific for CMV antigens.

The rearrangement joins TRBV4-2 to TRBJ2-7, with TRBD2 matching 11 bases. Sequencing was done on a sample of PBMCs. This sequence was found in a middle-aged man in good health and CMV-seronegative. This CDR3 is CASSRGLAGSYEQYF. The CDR3 DNA reads TGTGCCAGCAGCCGAGGACTAGCGGGTTCCTACGAGCAGTACTTC.